Below are 6 T cell receptor beta chains sequenced from a single sample in a study of cytomegalovirus exposure and HLA in healthy donors. PCR primers comprised 60 Vbeta and 13 Jbeta primers. Profiling relied on immunoSEQ multiplex PCR, and the TCRdb table lists in-frame clones only, not all of them. The sample contains some 81,000 clones, roughly 72% of which appear only once. Material for sequencing was PBMCs. Every receptor here comes from a middle-aged woman in good health and CMV-seropositive.

The chain employs TRBV19 and TRBJ1-5; D is possibly TRBD1 (6 bases). Trimming left V 1 base short and J 2 bases short, with 12 bases between. This CDR3 is built from 16 residues. Germline V gene sequence: CDR1 LNHDA, CDR2 SQIVND (reference sequence). Written as DNA, the CDR3 is TGTGCCAGTAGTATAGCAGGGGTCGGGGGCAATCAGCCCCAGCATTTT. It codes for CASSIAGVGGNQPQHF.

There are a few counts of this clone. V gene TRBV28 combines with J gene TRBJ1-1; D unresolved. Trimming cost V 1 base and J 4 bases, with 13 bases left between them. The CDR3 is made up of 15 amino acids. Germline V gives CDR1 MDHEN, CDR2 SYDVKM. As DNA, the CDR3 is TGTGCCAGCAGTTTATTTCGCCTCGGCGGCACTGAAGCTTTCTTT. The encoded protein is CASSLFRLGGTEAFF.

The DNA of the CDR3 is TGTGCCAGCAGTTCCGCCCTAGCAGATAATGAAAAACTGTTTTTT. Translating gives CASSSALADNEKLFF. V usage is TRBV6-5 and J usage is TRBJ1-4; D remains ambiguous. Per germline, CDR1 MNHEY and CDR2 SVGAGI. Trimming pared 4 bases from V and 4 bases from J, leaving 13 bases between. CDR3 length: 15 amino acids.

This clone was seen more than once but under ten times. The gene calls are TRBV27 and TRBJ2-5; 10 bases agree with TRBD2. Germline values: CDR1 MNHEY, CDR2 SMNVEV (reference sequence). J gave up 4 bases and V 0 bases, and 11 bases lay outside the gene matches. The CDR3 spans 18 residues. Written as DNA, the CDR3 is TGTGCCAGCAGTTTATCCCCGACTAGCGGGCCGGCGGGAGAGACCCAGTACTTC. Its protein product is CASSLSPTSGPAGETQYF.

This clone was picked up a small number of times. This chain links TRBV5-1 with TRBJ2-3; no definite D call. Germline V gene data show CDR1 as SGHRS and CDR2 as YFSETQ. The V gene lost 3 bases and the J gene lost 4 bases, with 12 bases spanning the gap. CDR3 length: 14 amino acids. CDR3 DNA: TGCGCCAGCAGCTGGGCCGAAAACGCAGATACGCAGTATTTT. Translating it yields CASSWAENADTQYF.

The chain employs TRBV6-1 and TRBJ1-5; TRBD1 matches 8 bases. Trimming at V came to 4 bases and at J to 3 bases, leaving 5 bases not matched to a gene. The CDR3 is 15 residues long. Per germline, CDR1 MNHNS and CDR2 SASEGT. CDR3 protein: CASSARTGPNQPQHF. CDR3 DNA: TGTGCCAGCAGTGCCCGGACAGGGCCCAATCAGCCCCAGCATTTT.